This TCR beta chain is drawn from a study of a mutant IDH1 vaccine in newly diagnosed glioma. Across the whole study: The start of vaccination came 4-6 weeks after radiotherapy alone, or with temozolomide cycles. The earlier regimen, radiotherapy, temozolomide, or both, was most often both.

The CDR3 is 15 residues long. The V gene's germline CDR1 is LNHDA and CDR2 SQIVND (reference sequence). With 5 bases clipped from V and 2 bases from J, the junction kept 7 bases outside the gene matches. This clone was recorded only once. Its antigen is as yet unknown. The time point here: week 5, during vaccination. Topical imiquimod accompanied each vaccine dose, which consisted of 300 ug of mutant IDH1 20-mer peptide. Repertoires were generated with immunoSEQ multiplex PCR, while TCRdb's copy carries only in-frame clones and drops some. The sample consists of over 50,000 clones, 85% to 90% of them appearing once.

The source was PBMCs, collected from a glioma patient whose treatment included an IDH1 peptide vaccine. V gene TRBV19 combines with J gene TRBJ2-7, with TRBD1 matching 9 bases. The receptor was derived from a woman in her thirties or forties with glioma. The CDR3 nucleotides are TGTGCCAGTAGTTCCTCGACAGGGGGAGCCTACGAGCAGTACTTC. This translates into CASSSSTGGAYEQYF.